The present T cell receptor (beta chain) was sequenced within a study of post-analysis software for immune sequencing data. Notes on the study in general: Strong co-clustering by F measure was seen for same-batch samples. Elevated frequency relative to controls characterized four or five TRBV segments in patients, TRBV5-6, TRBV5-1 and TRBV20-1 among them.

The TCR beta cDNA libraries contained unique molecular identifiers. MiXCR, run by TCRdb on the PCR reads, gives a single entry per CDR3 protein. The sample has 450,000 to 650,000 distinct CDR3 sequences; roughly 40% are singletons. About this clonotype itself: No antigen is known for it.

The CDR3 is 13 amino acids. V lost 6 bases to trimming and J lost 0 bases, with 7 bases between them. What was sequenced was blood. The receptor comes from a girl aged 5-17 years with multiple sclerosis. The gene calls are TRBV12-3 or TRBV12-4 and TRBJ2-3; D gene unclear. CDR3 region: CASRVSSTDTQYF. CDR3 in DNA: TGTGCCAGCAGGGTGTCAAGCACAGATACGCAGTATTTT.